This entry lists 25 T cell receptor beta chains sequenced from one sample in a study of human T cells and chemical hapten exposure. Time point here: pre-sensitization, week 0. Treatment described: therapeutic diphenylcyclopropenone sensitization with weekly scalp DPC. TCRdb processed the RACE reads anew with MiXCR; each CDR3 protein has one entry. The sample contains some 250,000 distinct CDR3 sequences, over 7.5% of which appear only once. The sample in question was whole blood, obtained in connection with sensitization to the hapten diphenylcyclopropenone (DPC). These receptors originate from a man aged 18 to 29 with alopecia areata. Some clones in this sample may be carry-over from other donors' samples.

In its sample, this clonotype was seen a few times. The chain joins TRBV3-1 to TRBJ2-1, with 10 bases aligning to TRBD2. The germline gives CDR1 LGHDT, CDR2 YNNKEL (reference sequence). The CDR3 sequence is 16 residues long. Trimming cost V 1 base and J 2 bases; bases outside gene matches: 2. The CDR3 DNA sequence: TGTGCCAGCAGCCAAGCACTAGCGGGGCCCTACAATGAGCAGTTCTTC. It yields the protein CASSQALAGPYNEQFF.

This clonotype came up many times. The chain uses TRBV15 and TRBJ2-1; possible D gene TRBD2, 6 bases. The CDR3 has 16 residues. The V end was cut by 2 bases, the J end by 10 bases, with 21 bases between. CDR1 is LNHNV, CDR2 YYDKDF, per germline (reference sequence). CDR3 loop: CATSRPGLSYSVEQFF. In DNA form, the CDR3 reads TGTGCCACCAGCAGACCGGGACTTTCTTACTCTGTGGAGCAGTTCTTC.

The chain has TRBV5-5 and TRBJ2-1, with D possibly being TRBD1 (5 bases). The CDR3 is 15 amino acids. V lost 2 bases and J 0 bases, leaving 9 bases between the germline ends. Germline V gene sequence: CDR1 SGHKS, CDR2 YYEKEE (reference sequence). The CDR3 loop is CASSFRVISYNEQFF. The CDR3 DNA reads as TGTGCCAGCAGCTTCAGGGTGATCTCCTACAATGAGCAGTTCTTC. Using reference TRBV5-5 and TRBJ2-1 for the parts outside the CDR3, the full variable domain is DAGVTQSPTHLIKTRGQQVTLRCSPISGHKSVSWYQQVLGQGPQFIFQYYEKEERGRGNFPDRFSARQFPNYSSELNVNALLLGDSALYLCASSFRVISYNEQFFGPGTRLTVL.

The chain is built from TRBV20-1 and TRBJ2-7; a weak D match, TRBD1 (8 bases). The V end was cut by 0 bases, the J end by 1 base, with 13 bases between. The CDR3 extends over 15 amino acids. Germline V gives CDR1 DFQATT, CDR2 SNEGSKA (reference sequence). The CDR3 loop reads CSARESQGGSYEQYF. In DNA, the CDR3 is TGCAGTGCTAGAGAGTCACAGGGGGGGTCCTACGAGCAGTACTTC.

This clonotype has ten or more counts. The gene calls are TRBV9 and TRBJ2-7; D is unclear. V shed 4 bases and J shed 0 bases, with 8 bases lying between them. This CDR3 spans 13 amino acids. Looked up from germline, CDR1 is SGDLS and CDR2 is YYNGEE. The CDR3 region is CASSLRSSYEQYF. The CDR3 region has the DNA TGTGCCAGCAGCCTTCGGTCCTCCTACGAGCAGTACTTC.

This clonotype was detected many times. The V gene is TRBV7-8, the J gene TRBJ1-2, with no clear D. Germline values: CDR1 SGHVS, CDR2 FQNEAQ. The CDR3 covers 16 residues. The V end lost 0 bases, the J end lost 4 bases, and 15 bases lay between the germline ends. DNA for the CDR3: TGTGCCAGCAGCTTAGCGGCGCGCGACCTTATCTATGGCTACACCTTC. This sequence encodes CASSLAARDLIYGYTF.

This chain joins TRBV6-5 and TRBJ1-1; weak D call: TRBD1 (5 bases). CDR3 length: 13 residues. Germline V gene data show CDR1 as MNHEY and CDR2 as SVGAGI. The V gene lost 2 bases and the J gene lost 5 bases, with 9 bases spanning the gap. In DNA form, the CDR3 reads TGTGCCAGCAGTTACAGACGACAGACTGAAGCTTTCTTT. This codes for CASSYRRQTEAFF.

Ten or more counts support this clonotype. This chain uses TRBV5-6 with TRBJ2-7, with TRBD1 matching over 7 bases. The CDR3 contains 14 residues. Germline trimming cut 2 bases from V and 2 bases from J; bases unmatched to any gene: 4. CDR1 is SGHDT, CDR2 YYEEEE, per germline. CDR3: CASSLGQGAYEQYV. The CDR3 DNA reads TGTGCCAGCAGCTTAGGTCAGGGGGCCTACGAGCAGTACGTC.

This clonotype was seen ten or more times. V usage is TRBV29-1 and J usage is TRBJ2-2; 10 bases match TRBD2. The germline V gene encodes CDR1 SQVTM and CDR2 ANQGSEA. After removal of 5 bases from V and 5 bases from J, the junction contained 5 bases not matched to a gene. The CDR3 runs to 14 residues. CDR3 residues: CSVSGGARTGELFF. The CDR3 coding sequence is TGCAGCGTTAGCGGGGGGGCCCGGACCGGGGAGCTGTTTTTT.

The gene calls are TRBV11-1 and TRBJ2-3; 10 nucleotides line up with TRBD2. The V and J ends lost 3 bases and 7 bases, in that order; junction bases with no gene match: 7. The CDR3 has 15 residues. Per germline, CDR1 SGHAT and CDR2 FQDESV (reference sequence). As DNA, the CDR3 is TGTGCCAGCAGCTTCGAGCGGGGGGGCCAAAATACGCAGTATTTT. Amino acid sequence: CASSFERGGQNTQYF.

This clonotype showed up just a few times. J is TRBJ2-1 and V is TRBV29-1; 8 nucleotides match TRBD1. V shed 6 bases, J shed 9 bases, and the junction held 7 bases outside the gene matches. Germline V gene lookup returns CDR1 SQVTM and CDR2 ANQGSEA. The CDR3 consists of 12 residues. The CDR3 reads CSVWTGRSEQFF. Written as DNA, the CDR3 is TGCAGCGTCTGGACAGGGAGATCTGAGCAGTTCTTC.

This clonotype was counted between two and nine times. CDR3 in amino acids: CSARQRGTQETQYF. Written as DNA, the CDR3 is TGCAGTGCTAGACAGCGGGGGACACAAGAGACCCAGTACTTC. The chain employs TRBV20-1 and TRBJ2-5, with 8 nucleotides matching TRBD2. Unmatched junction bases numbered 4, after V lost 2 bases and J lost 2 bases. Germline assignment: CDR1 DFQATT and CDR2 SNEGSKA (reference sequence). CDR3 size: 14 residues.

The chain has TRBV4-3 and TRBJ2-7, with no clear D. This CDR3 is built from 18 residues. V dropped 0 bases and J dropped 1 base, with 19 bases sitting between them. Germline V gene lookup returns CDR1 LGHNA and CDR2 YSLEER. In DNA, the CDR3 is TGCGCCAGCAGCCAAGATAACGGAGACAAGGTCCAATCCTACGAGCAGTACGTC. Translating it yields CASSQDNGDKVQSYEQYV.

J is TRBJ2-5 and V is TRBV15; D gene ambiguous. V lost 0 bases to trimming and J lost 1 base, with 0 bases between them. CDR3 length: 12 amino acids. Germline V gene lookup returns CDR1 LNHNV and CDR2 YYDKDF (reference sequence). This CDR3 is CATSRDQETQYF. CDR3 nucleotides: TGTGCCACCAGCAGAGACCAAGAGACCCAGTACTTC.

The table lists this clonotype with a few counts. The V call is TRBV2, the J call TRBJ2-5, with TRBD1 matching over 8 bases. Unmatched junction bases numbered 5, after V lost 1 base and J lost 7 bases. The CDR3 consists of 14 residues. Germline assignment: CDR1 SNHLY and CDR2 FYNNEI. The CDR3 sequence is CASSEDGQGGTQYF. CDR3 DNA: TGTGCCAGCAGTGAAGACGGACAGGGCGGGACCCAGTACTTC.

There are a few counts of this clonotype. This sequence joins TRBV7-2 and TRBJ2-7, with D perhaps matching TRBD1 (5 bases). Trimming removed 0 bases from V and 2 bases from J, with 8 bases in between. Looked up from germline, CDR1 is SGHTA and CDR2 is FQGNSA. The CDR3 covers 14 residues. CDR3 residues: CASSLATDAYEQYV. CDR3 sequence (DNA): TGTGCCAGCAGCTTAGCGACAGACGCCTACGAGCAGTACGTC.

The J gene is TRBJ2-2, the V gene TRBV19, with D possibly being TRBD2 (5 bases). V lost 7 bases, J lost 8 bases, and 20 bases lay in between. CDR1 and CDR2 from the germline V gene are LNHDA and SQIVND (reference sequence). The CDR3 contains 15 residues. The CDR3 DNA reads TGTGCCAGTAAAGCCCCCCGGGGATTAGGGGGGGAGCTGTTTTTT. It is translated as CASKAPRGLGGELFF. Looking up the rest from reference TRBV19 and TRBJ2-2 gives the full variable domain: DGGITQSPKYLFRKEGQNVTLSCEQNLNHDAMYWYRQDPGQGLRLIYYSQIVNDFQKGDIAEGYSVSREKKESFPLTVTSAQKNPTAFYLCASKAPRGLGGELFFGEGSRLTVL.

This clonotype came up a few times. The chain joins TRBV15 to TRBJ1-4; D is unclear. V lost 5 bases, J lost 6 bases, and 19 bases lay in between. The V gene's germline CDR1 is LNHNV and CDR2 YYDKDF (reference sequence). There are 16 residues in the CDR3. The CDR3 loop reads CATSRIGSGRDEKLFF. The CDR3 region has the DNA TGTGCCACCAGCCGCATAGGATCCGGGCGGGATGAAAAACTGTTTTTT.

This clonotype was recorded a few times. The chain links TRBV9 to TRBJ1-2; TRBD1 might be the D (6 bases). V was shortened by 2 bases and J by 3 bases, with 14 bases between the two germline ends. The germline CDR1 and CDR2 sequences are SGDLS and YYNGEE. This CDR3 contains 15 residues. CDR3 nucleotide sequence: TGTGCCAGCAGCGTCACAGGGAACGGGGACTATGGCTACACCTTC. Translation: CASSVTGNGDYGYTF.

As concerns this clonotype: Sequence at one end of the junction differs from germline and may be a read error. As DNA, the CDR3 is TGTCCCAGCAGTTACTCGAGGGGGACTGAAGCTTTCTTT. It encodes CPSSYSRGTEAFF. J is TRBJ1-1 and V is TRBV6-6; D possibly corresponds to TRBD1 (6 bases). Per the germline V gene, CDR1 is MNHNY and CDR2 is SVGAGI (reference sequence). This CDR3 has 13 residues.

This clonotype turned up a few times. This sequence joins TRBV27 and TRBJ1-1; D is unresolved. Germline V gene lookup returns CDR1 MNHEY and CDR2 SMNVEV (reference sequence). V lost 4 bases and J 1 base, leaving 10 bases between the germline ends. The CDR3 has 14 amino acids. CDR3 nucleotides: TGTGCCAGCAGTTCCCCACTAAGGAACACTGAAGCTTTCTTT. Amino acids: CASSSPLRNTEAFF.

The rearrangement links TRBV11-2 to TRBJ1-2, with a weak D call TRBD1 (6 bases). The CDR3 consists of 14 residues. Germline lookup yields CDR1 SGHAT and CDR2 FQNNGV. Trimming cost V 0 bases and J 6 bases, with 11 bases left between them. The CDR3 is CASSLDRAGDGYTF. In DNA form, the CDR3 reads TGTGCCAGCAGCTTAGATCGGGCAGGGGATGGCTACACCTTC. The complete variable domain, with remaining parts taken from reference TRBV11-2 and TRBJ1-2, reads EAGVAQSPRYKIIEKRQSVAFWCNPISGHATLYWYQQILGQGPKLLIQFQNNGVVDDSQLPKDRFSAERLKGVDSTLKIQPAKLEDSAVYLCASSLDRAGDGYTFGSGTRLTVV.

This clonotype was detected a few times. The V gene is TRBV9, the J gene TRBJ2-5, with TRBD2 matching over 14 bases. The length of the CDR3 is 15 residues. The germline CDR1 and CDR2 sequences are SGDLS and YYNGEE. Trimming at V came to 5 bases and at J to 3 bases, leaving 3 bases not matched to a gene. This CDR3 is CASRPGLAGEETQYF. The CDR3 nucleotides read TGTGCCAGCAGACCGGGACTAGCGGGGGAAGAGACCCAGTACTTC.

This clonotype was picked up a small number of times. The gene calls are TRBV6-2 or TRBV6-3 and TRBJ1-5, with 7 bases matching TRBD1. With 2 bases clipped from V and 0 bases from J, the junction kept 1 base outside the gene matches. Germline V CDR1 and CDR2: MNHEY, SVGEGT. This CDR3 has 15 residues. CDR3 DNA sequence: TGTGCCAGCAGTTACGGACAGGTTAGCAATCAGCCCCAGCATTTT. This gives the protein CASSYGQVSNQPQHF.

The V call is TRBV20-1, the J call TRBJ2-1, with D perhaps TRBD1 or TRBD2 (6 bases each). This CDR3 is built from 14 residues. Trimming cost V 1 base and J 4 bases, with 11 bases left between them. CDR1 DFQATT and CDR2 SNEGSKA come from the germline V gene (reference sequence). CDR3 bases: TGCAGTGCTAGAGTCCGGGGGCAATACAATGAGCAGTTCTTC. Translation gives CSARVRGQYNEQFF.